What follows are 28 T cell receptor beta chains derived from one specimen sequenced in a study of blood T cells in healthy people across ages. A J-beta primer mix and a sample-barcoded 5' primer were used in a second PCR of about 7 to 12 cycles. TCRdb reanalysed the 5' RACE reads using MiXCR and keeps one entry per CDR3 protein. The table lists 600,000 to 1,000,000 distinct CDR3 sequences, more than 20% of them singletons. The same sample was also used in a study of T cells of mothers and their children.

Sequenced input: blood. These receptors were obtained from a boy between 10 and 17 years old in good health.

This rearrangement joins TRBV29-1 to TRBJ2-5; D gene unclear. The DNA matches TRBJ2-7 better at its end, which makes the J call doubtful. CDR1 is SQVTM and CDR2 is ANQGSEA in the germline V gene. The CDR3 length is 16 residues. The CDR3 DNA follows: TGCAGCGTTGTTGGGCAGAACGAAAACAACTCATACGAGCAGTACTTC. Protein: CSVVGQNENNSYEQYF.

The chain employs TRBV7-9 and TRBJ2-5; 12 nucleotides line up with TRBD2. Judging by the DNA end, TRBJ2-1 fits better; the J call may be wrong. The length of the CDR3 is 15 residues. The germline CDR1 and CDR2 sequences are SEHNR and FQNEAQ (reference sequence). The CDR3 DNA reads TGTGCCAGCAGCCACCTAGCGGGAGGGCCGAATGAGCAGTTCTTC. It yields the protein CASSHLAGGPNEQFF.

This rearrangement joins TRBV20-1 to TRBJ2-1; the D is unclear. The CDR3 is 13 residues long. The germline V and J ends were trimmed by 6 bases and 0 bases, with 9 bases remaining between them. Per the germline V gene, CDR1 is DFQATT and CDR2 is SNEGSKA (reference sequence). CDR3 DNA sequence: TGCAGTGCCGACGGCGGCTCCTACAATGAGCAGTTCTTC. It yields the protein CSADGGSYNEQFF.

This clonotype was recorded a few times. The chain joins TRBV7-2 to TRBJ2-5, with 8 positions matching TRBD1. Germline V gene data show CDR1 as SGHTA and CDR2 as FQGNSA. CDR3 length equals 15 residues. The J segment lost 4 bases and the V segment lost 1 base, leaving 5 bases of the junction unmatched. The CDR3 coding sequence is TGTGCCAGCAGCTTAGTGTCCGACAGGGGAGAGACCCAGTACTTC. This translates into CASSLVSDRGETQYF.

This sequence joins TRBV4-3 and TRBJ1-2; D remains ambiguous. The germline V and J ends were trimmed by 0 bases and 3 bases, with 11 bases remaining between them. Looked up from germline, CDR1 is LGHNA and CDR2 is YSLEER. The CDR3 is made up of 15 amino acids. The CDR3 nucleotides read TGCGCCAGCAGCCAAGATTACGGACCGGACTATGGCTACACCTTC. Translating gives CASSQDYGPDYGYTF.

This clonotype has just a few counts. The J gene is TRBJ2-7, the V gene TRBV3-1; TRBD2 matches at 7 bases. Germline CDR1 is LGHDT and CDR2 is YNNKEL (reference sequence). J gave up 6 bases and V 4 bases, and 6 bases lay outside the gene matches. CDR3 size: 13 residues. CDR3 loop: CASSRRGDGEQYF. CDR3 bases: TGTGCCAGCAGCCGTCGGGGGGACGGCGAGCAGTACTTC.

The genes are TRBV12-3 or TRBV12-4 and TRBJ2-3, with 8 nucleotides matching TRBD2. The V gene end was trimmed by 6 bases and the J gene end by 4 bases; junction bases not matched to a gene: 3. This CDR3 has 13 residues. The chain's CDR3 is CASRKLAADTQYF. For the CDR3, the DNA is TGTGCCAGCAGGAAACTAGCGGCAGATACGCAGTATTTT.

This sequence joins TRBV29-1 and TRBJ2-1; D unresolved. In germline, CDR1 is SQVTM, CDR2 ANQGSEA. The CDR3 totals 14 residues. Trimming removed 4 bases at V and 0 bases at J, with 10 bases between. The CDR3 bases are TGCAGCGTTGGCGGTGAGAGCTCCTACAATGAGCAGTTCTTC. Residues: CSVGGESSYNEQFF.

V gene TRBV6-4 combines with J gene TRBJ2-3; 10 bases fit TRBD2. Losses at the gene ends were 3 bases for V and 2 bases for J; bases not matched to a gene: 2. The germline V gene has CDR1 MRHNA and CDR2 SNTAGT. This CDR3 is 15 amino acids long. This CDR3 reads CASSELAGATDTQYF. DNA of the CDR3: TGTGCCAGCAGTGAGCTAGCGGGAGCCACAGATACGCAGTATTTT.

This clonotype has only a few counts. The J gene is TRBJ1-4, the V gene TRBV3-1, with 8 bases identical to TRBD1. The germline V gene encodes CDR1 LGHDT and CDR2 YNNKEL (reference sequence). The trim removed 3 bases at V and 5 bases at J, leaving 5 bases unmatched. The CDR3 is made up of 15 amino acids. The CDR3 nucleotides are TGTGCCAGCAGCCAGCCAGGGGGCAGGAATGAAAAACTGTTTTTT. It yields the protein CASSQPGGRNEKLFF.

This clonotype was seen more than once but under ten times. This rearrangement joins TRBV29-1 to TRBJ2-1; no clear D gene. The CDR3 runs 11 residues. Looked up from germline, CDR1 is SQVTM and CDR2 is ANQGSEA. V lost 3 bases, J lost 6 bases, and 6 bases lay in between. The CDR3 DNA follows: TGCAGCGTTGATCCTGTCAATGAGCAGTTCTTC. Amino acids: CSVDPVNEQFF.

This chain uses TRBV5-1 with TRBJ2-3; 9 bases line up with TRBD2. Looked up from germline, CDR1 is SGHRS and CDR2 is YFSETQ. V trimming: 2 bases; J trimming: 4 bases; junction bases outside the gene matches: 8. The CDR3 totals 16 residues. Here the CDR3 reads CASSFLSSGMPDTQYF. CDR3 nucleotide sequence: TGCGCCAGCAGCTTTCTGTCTAGCGGGATGCCAGATACGCAGTATTTT. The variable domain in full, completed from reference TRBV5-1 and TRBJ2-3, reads KAGVTQTPRYLIKTRGQQVTLSCSPISGHRSVSWYQQTPGQGLQFLFEYFSETQRNKGNFPGRFSGRQFSNSRSEMNVSTLELGDSALYLCASSFLSSGMPDTQYFGPGTRLTVL.

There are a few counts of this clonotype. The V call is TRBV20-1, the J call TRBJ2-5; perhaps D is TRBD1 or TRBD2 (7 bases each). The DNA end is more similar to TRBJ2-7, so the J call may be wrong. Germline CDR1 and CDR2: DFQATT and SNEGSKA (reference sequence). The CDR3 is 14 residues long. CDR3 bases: TGCAGTGCTAGAACCCAGCGGGACAGCTACGAGCAGTACTTC. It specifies CSARTQRDSYEQYF.

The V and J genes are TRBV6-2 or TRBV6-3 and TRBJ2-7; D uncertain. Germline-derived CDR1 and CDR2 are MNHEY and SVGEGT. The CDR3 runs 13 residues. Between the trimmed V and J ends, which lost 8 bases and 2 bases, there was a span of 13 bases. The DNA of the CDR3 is TGTGCCAGCCAGATTGCGGTGGCCTACGAGCAGTACTTC. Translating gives CASQIAVAYEQYF.

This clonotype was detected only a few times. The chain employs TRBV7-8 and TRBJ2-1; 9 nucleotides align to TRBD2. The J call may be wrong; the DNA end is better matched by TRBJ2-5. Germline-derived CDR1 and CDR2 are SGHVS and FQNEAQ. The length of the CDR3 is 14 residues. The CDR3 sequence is CASSSGLAWETQYF. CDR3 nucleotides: TGTGCCAGCAGCTCAGGACTAGCGTGGGAGACCCAGTACTTC.

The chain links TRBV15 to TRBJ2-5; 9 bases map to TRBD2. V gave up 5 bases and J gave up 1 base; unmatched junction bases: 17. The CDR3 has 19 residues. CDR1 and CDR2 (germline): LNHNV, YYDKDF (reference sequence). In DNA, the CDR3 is TGTGCCACCAGCCTTGGGGTAGCGGGAGTATGGGGGCGCCAAGAGACCCAGTACTTC. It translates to CATSLGVAGVWGRQETQYF. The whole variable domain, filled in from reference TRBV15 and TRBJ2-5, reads DAMVIQNPRYQVTQFGKPVTLSCSQTLNHNVMYWYQQKSSQAPKLLFHYYDKDFNNEADTPDNFQSRRPNTSFCFLDIRSPGLGDTAMYLCATSLGVAGVWGRQETQYFGPGTRLLVL.

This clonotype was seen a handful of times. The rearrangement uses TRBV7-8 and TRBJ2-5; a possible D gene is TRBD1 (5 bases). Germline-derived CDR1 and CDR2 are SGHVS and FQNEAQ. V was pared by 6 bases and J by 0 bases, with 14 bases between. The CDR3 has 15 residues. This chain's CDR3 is CASREDRMYQETQYF. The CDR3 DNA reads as TGTGCCAGCAGGGAAGACAGAATGTACCAAGAGACCCAGTACTTC.

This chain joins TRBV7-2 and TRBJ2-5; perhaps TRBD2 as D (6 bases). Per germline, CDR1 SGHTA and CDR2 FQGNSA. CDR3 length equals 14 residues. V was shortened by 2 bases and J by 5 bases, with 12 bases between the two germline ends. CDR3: CASSLSLARETQYF. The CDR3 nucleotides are TGTGCCAGCAGCTTATCCCTAGCGCGGGAGACCCAGTACTTC.

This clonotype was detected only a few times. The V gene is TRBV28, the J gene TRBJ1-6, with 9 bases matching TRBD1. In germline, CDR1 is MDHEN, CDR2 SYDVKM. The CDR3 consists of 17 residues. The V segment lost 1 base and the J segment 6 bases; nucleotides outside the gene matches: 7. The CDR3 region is CASSLSGTGSLNSPLHF. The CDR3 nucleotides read TGTGCCAGCAGTTTATCCGGGACAGGGTCCCTTAATTCACCCCTCCACTTT.

The CDR3 protein is CASGLVGTGVHGYTF. The CDR3 DNA sequence: TGTGCTAGTGGTTTGGTAGGCACAGGGGTGCATGGCTACACCTTC. This chain connects TRBV12-5 to TRBJ1-2; 7 positions agree with TRBD1. V shed 0 bases, J shed 6 bases, and the junction held 7 bases outside the gene matches. This CDR3 region has 15 residues. In germline, CDR1 is LGHNT, CDR2 FRNRAP.

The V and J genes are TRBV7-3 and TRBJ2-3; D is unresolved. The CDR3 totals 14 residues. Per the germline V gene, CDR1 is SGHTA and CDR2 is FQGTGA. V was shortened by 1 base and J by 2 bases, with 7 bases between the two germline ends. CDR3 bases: TGTGCCAGCAGCTTAAGCCTGCTCACAGATACGCAGTATTTT. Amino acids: CASSLSLLTDTQYF.

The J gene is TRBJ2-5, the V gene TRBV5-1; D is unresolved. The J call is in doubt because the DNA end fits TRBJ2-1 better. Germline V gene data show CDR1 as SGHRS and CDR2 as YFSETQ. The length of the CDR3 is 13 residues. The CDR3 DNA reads TGCGCCAGCAGCTTGGCCCCCGCCGACGAGCAGTTCTTC. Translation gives CASSLAPADEQFF.

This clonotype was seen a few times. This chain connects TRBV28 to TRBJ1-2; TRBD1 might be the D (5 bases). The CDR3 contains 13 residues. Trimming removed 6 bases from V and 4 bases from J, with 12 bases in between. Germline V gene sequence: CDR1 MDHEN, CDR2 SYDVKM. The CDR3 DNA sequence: TGTGCCAGCAGAGTCGACAGAACCTATGGCTACACCTTC. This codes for CASRVDRTYGYTF.

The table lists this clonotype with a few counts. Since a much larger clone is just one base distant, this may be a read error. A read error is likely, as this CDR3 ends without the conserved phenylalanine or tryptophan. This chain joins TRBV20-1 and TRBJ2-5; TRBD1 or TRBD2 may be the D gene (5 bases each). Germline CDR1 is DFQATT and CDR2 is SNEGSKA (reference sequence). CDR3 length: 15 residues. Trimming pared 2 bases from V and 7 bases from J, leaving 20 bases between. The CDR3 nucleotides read TGCAGTGCTAGAATATCGGGGACGGAGCTTTGGACCCAGTACCTC. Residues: CSARISGTELWTQYL.

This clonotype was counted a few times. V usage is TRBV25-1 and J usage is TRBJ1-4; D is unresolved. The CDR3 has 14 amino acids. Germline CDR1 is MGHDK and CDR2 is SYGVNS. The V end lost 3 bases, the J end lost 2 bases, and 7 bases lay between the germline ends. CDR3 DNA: TGTGCCAGCAGTGATTCAGTGACTAATGAAAAACTGTTTTTT. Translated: CASSDSVTNEKLFF.

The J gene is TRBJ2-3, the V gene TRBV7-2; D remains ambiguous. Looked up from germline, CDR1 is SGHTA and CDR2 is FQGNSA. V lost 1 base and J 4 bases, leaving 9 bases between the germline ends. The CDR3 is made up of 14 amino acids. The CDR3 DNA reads TGTGCCAGCAGCTTAGGCTGGCGAGCAGATACGCAGTATTTT. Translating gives CASSLGWRADTQYF.

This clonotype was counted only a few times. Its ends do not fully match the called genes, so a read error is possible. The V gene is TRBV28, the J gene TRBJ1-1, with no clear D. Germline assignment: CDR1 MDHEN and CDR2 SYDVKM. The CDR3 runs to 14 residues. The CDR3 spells CASSLVSGATEALF. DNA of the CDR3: TGTGCCAGCAGTTTAGTTTCAGGTGCCACTGAAGCTCTCTTT. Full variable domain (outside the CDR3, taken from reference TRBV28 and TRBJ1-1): DVKVTQSSRYLVKRTGEKVFLECVQDMDHENMFWYRQDPGLGLRLIYFSYDVKMKEKGDIPEGYSVSREKKERFSLILESASTNQTSMYLCASSLVSGATEALFGQGTRLTVV.

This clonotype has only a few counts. CDR3 residues: CASSVVPSGANVLTF. The CDR3 bases are TGTGCCAGCAGCGTAGTCCCCTCTGGGGCCAACGTCCTGACTTTC. The J gene is TRBJ2-6, the V gene TRBV9; D gene unclear. Germline V gene lookup returns CDR1 SGDLS and CDR2 YYNGEE. The CDR3 totals 15 residues. V lost 0 bases and J 0 bases, leaving 4 bases between the germline ends.